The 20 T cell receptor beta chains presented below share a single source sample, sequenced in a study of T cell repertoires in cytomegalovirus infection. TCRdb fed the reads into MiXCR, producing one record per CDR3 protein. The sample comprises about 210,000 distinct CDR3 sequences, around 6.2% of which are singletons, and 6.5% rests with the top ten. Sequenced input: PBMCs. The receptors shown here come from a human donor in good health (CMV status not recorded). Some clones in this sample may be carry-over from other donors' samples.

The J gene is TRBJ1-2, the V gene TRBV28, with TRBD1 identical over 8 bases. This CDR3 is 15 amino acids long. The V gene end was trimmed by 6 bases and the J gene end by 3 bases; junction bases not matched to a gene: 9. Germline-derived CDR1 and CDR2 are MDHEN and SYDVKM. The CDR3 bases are TGTGCCAGCAGCCTCGGACAGGGACAGTACTATGGCTACACCTTC. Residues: CASSLGQGQYYGYTF.

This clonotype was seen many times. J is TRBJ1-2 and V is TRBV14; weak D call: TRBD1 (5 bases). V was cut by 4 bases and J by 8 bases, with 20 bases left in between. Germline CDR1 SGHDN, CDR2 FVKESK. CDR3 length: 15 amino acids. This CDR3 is CASSPPLQAPRGYTF. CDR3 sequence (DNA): TGTGCCAGCAGCCCCCCATTACAGGCACCAAGGGGCTACACCTTC.

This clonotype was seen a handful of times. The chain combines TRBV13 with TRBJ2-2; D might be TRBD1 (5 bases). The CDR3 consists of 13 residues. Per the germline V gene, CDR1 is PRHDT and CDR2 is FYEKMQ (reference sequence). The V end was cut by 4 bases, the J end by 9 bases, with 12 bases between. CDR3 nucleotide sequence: TGTGCCAGCAGCTCAGCGTGGGGCCGGGAGCTGTTTTTT. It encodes CASSSAWGRELFF.

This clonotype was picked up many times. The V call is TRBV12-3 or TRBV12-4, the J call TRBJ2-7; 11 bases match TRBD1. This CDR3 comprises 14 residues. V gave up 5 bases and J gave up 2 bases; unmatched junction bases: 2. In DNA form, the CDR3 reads TGTGCCAGCAGTCCGGGACAGGGGGCCTACGAGCAGTACTTC. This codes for CASSPGQGAYEQYF.

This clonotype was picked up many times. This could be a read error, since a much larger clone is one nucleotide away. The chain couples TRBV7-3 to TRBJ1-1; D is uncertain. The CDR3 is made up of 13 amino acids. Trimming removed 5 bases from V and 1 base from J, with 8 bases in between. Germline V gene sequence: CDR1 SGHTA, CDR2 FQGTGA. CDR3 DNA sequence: TGTGCCAGCAGCCTACAGTCGAACACTGAAGCTTTCTTT. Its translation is CASSLQSNTEAFF.

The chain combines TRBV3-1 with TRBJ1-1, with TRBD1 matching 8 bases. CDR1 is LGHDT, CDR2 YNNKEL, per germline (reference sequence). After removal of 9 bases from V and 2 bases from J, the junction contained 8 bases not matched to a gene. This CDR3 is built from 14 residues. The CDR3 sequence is CASQDRGVNTEAFF. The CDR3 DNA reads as TGTGCCAGTCAAGACAGGGGAGTAAACACTGAAGCTTTCTTT.

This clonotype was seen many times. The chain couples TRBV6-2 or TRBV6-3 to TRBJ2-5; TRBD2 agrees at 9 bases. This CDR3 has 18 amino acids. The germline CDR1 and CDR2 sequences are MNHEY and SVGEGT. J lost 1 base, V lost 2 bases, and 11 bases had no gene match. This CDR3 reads CASSYAPGRAGGQETQYF. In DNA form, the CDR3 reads TGTGCCAGCAGTTACGCTCCCGGGCGAGCGGGGGGCCAAGAGACCCAGTACTTC.

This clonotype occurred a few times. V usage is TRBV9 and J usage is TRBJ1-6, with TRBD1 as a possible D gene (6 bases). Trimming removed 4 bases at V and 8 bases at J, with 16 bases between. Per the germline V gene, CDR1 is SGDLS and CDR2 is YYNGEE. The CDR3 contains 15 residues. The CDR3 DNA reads TGTGCCAGCAGCTCGAAGGCCAACAGGGATTCACCCCTCCACTTT. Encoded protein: CASSSKANRDSPLHF. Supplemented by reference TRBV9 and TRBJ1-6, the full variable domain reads DSGVTQTPKHLITATGQRVTLRCSPRSGDLSVYWYQQSLDQGLQFLIQYYNGEERAKGNILERFSAQQFPDLHSELNLSSLELGDSALYFCASSSKANRDSPLHFGNGTRLTVT.

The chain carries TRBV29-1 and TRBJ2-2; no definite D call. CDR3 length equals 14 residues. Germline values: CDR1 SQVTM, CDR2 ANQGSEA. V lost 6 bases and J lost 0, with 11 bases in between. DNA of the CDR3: TGCAGCGTGGAGAGATTCTCGAACACCGGGGAGCTGTTTTTT. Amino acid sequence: CSVERFSNTGELFF.

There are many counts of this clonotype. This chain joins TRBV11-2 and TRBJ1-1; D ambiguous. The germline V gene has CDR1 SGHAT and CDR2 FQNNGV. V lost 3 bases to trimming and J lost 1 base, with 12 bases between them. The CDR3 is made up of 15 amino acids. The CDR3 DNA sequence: TGTGCCAGCAGCTTTAGTCGACAAACGAACACTGAAGCTTTCTTT. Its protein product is CASSFSRQTNTEAFF.

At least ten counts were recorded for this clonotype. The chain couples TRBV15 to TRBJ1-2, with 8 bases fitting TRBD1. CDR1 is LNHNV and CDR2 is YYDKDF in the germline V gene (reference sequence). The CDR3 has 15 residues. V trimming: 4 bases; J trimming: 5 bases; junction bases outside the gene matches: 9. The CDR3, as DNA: TGTGCCACCAGCATAATGACAGGGGAGGGGTATGGCTACACCTTC. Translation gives CATSIMTGEGYGYTF.

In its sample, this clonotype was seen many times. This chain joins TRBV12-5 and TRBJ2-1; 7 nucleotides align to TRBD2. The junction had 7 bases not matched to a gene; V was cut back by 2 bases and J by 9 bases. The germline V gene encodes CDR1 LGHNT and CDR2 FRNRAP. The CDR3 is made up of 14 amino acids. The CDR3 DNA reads TGTGCTAGTGGTTTGAAGCGGGGTGAAGGTGAGCAGTTCTTC. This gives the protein CASGLKRGEGEQFF. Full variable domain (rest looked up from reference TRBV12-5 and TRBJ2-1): DARVTQTPRHKVTEMGQEVTMRCQPILGHNTVFWYRQTMMQGLELLAYFRNRAPLDDSGMPKDRFSAEMPDATLATLKIQPSEPRDSAVYFCASGLKRGEGEQFFGPGTRLTVL.

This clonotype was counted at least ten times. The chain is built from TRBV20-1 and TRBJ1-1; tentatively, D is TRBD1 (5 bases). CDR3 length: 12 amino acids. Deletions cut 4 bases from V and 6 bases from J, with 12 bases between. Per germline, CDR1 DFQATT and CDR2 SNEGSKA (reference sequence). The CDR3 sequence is CSATGFAPEAFF. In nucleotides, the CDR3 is TGCAGTGCTACAGGGTTTGCCCCTGAAGCTTTCTTT.

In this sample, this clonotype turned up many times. Written as DNA, the CDR3 is TGTGCCATCAGTGAGTCGAAGGGTTCTCGGAACACTGAAGCTTTCTTT. Translation: CAISESKGSRNTEAFF. The chain links TRBV10-3 to TRBJ1-1, with D unclear. This CDR3 is 16 amino acids long. The V gene's germline CDR1 is ENHRY and CDR2 SYGVKD. V was cut by 0 bases and J by 1 base, with 12 bases left in between.

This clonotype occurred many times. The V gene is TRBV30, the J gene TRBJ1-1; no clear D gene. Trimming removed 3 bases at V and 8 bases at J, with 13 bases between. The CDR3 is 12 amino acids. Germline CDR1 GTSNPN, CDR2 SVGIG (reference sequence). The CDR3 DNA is TGTGCCTGGAGACGGAGCGCGGGGGAAGCTTTCTTT. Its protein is CAWRRSAGEAFF.

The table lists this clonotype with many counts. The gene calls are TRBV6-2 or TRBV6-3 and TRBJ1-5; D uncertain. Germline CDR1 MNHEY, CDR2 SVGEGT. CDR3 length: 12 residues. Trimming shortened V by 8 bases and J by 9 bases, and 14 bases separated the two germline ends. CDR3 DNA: TGTGCCAGCGCCCCTTGGGTGGGGCCCCAGCATTTT. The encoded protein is CASAPWVGPQHF.

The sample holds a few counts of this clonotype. CDR3 sequence: CSASSGLSYNEQFF. CDR3 nucleotides: TGCAGTGCTAGTTCGGGGTTATCCTACAATGAGCAGTTCTTC. The V and J genes are TRBV20-1 and TRBJ2-1; D might be TRBD2 (5 bases). The V end lost 3 bases, the J end lost 1 base, and 10 bases lay between the germline ends. CDR3 length: 14 amino acids. From germline, CDR1 is DFQATT and CDR2 SNEGSKA (reference sequence).

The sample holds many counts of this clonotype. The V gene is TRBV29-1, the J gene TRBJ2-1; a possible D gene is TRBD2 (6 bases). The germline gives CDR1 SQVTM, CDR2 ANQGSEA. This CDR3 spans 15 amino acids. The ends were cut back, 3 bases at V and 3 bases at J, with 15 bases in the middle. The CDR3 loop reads CSVEGGILRYNEQFF. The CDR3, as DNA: TGCAGCGTTGAGGGGGGAATTTTACGCTACAATGAGCAGTTCTTC.

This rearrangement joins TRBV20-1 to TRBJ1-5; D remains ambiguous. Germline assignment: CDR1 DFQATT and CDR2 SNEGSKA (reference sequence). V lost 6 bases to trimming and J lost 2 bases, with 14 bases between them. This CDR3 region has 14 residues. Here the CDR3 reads CSADPDLGNQPQHF. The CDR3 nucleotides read TGCAGTGCCGACCCAGATTTGGGCAATCAGCCCCAGCATTTT.

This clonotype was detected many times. The DNA for the CDR3 is TGTGCCAGCAGCTTCGACAGGGGAAATCAGCCCCAGCATTTT. Protein product: CASSFDRGNQPQHF. The chain is built from TRBV7-2 and TRBJ1-5; TRBD1 matches at 8 bases. Germline CDR1 reads SGHTA; CDR2 reads FQGNSA. The CDR3 runs to 14 residues. Trimming removed 3 bases from V and 4 bases from J; junction bases left unmatched: 2.